This T cell receptor beta chain is drawn from a study of T-cell memory formation after mild COVID-19. About the study: The two donors had largely donor-specific TCR clusters.

5'RACE primed from the constant segment yielded TCR alpha and TCR beta cDNA libraries bearing sample barcodes and UMIs. TCRdb itself ran the 5' RACE reads through MiXCR, one entry per CDR3 protein. Among 300,000 to 350,000 distinct CDR3 sequences listed, roughly an eighth were seen once. General study points: Clones which contracted sat mainly in CM and EM if CD4+, and in EMRA if CD8+.

The CDR3 covers 17 residues. Trimming left V 1 base short and J 2 bases short, with 14 bases between. Germline V lookup: CDR1 SGHAT, CDR2 FQNNGV. This clonotype was picked up a small number of times. Its antigen is still unknown. Sequenced: PBMCs or a T cell subset sorted from them (not recorded which). The chain joins TRBV11-2 to TRBJ2-2; a possible D gene is TRBD1 (5 bases). The source of this sequence is a man aged 18 to 29 who had mild COVID-19 (a few samples of this study predate the infection). Cell type and time point are not known. In DNA, the CDR3 is TGTGCCAGCAGCTTAGGCTACAGGAAACCCAACACCGGGGAGCTGTTTTTT. Translation: CASSLGYRKPNTGELFF. Based on the CDR3 plus reference TRBV11-2 and TRBJ2-2, the full variable domain is EAGVAQSPRYKIIEKRQSVAFWCNPISGHATLYWYQQILGQGPKLLIQFQNNGVVDDSQLPKDRFSAERLKGVDSTLKIQPAKLEDSAVYLCASSLGYRKPNTGELFFGEGSRLTVL.